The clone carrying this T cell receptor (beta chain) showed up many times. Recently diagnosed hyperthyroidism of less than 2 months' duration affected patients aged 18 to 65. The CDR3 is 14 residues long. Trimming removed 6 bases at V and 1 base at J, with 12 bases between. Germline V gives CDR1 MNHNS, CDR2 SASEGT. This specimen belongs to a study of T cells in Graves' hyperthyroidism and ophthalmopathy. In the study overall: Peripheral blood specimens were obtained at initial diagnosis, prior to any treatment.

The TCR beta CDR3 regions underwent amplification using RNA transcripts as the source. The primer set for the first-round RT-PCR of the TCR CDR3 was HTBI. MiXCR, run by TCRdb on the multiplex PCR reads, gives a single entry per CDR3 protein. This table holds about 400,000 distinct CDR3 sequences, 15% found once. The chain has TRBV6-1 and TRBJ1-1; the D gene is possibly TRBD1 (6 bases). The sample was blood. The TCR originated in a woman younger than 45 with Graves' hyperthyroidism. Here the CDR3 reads CASRGGRGNTEAFF. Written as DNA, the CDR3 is TGTGCCAGCAGGGGGGGCCGGGGGAACACTGAAGCTTTCTTT.